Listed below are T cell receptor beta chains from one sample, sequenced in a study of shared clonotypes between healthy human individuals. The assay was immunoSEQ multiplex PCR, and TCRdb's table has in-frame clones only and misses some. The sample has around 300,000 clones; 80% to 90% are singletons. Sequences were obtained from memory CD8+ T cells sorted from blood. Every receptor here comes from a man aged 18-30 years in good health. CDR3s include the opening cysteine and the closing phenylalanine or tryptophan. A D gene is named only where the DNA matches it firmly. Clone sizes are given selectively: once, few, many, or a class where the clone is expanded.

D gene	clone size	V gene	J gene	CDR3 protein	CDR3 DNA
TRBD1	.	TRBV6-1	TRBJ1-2	CASSDSGQGPLPSANYGYTF	TGTGCCAGCAGTGATTCGGGACAGGGGCCCCTACCCTCAGCTAACTATGGCTACACCTTC
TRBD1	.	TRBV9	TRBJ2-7	CASSPATGSSYEQYF	TGTGCCAGCAGCCCGGCGACAGGGAGCTCCTACGAGCAGTACTTC
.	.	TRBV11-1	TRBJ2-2	CASQWGNTGELFF	TGTGCCAGCCAATGGGGGAACACCGGGGAGCTGTTTTTT
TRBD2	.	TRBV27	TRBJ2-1	CASSPRGGQTDEQFF	TGTGCCAGCAGTCCACGGGGGGGCCAAACCGATGAGCAGTTCTTC
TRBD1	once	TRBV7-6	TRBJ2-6	CASSPRDRGLSGANVLTF	TGTGCCAGCAGCCCCCGGGACAGGGGGCTCTCTGGGGCCAACGTCCTGACTTTC
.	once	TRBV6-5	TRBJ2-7	CASKRRQYDYEQYF	TGTGCCAGCAAAAGAAGGCAGTATGACTACGAGCAGTACTTC
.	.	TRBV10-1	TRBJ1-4	CASSERTRPEKLFF	TGCGCCAGCAGTGAGAGGACGAGACCGGAAAAACTGTTTTTT
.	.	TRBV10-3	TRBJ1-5	CASDTGLGGQPQHF	TGTGCCAGCGATACGGGGTTGGGGGGTCAGCCCCAGCATTTT
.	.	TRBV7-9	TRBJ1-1	CASSLDDSIEAFF	TGTGCCAGCAGCTTAGACGACTCAATTGAAGCTTTCTTT
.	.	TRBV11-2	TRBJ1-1	CASSLNPDSEAFF	TGTGCCAGCAGCTTAAACCCGGACAGTGAAGCTTTCTTT
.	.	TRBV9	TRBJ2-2	CASSVHLRGGELFF	TGTGCCAGCAGCGTCCACCTAAGGGGCGGGGAGCTGTTTTTT
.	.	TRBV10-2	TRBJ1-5	CASSESLGYRNQPQHF	TGCGCCAGCAGTGAGTCGTTAGGGTACCGCAATCAGCCCCAGCATTTT
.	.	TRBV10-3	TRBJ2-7	CAISDISMGTYEQYF	TGTGCCATCAGTGATATCTCGATGGGGACCTACGAGCAGTACTTC
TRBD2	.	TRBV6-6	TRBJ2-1	CASSGLAGGLDEQFF	TGTGCCAGCAGTGGACTAGCGGGAGGGTTGGATGAGCAGTTCTTC
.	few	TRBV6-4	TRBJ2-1	CASSESPSEAYNEQFF	TGTGCCAGCAGTGAATCGCCTAGCGAAGCCTACAATGAGCAGTTCTTC
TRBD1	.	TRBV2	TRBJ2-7	CASSVRQGDRTASYEQYF	TGTGCCAGCAGTGTGCGACAGGGGGACCGGACAGCTTCCTACGAGCAGTACTTC
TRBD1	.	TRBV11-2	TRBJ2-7	CASSAWTGGGNEQYF	TGTGCCAGCAGCGCCTGGACAGGGGGTGGAAACGAGCAGTACTTC
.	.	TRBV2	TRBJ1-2	CASSEAGGSYGYTF	TGTGCCAGCAGTGAAGCAGGGGGAAGCTATGGCTACACCTTC
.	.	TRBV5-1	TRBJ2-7	CASSPDKASTYEQYF	TGCGCCAGCAGCCCAGACAAGGCCTCCACCTACGAGCAGTACTTC
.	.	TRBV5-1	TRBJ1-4	CASSFGSREGKLFF	TGCGCCAGCAGCTTTGGGTCCAGGGAGGGAAAACTGTTTTTT
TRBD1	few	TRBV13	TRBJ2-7	CASTGTGESEQYF	TGTGCCAGCACCGGGACAGGGGAATCCGAGCAGTACTTC
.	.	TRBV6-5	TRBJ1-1	CASSIGGWDTEAFF	TGTGCCAGCAGTATCGGGGGCTGGGACACTGAAGCTTTCTTT
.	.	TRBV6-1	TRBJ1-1	CASSEGMPFF	TGTGCCAGCAGTGAGGGGATGCCTTTCTTT
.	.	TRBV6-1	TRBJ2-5	CASTPGEVETQYF	TGTGCCAGCACCCCAGGGGAAGTGGAGACCCAGTACTTC
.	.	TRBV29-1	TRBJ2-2	CSVQATGELFF	TGCAGCGTTCAGGCCACCGGGGAGCTGTTTTTT
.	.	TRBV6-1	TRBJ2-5	CASWADWMETQYF	TGTGCCAGTTGGGCGGACTGGATGGAGACCCAGTACTTC
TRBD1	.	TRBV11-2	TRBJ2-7	CASSLRQGVSYEQYF	TGTGCCAGCAGCTTGCGCCAGGGGGTCTCCTACGAGCAGTACTTC
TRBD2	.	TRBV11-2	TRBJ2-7	CASSLVAGNYEQYF	TGTGCCAGCAGCTTAGTAGCGGGGAACTACGAGCAGTACTTC
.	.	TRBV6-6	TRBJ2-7	CASSYWQGGVDEQYF	TGTGCCAGCAGTTACTGGCAGGGGGGGGTGGACGAGCAGTACTTC
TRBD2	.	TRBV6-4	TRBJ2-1	CASSPTWAGGVYNEQFF	TGTGCCAGCAGTCCTACGTGGGCGGGAGGAGTCTACAATGAGCAGTTCTTC
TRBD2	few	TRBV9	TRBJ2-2	CASSGGLAGDDTGELFF	TGTGCCAGCAGCGGAGGACTAGCGGGAGATGACACCGGGGAGCTGTTTTTT
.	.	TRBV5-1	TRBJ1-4	CASTDFATNEKLFF	TGCGCCAGCACAGATTTTGCAACTAATGAAAAACTGTTTTTT
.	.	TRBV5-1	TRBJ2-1	CASSTAPGLIRNEQFF	TGCGCCAGCAGCACGGCCCCCGGGTTGATTCGCAATGAGCAGTTCTTC
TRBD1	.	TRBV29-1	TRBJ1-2	CSHRQGAGYTF	TGCAGCCACCGACAGGGGGCCGGCTACACCTTC
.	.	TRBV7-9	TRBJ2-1	CASSPGFSSYNEQFF	TGTGCCAGCAGCCCAGGATTTAGCTCCTACAATGAGCAGTTCTTC
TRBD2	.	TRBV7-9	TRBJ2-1	CASSLSGGEYNEQFF	TGTGCCAGCAGCTTGAGCGGGGGGGAATACAATGAGCAGTTCTTC
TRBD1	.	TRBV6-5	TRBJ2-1	CASRSGTGTYNEQFF	TGTGCCAGCAGGTCCGGGACAGGGACTTACAATGAGCAGTTCTTC
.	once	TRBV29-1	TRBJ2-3	CSVAGTVSGSSTDTQYF	TGCAGCGTTGCTGGGACAGTTAGCGGAAGTAGCACAGATACGCAGTATTTT
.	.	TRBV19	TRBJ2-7	CASSVTGTPAEQYF	TGTGCCAGTAGTGTAACAGGGACCCCAGCCGAGCAGTACTTC
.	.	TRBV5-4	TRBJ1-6	CASSFSGVNSPLHF	TGTGCCAGCAGCTTTTCAGGGGTCAATTCACCCCTCCACTTT
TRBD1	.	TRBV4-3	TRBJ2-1	CASSPNRDRGLYEQFF	TGCGCCAGCAGCCCAAACCGGGACAGGGGCCTTTATGAGCAGTTCTTC
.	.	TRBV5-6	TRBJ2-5	CASRDGQMGTQYF	TGTGCCAGCAGGGATGGACAGATGGGGACCCAGTACTTC
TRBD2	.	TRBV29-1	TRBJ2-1	CSVEGLALGQSSYNEQFF	TGCAGCGTTGAAGGACTAGCGCTCGGACAGAGCTCCTACAATGAGCAGTTCTTC
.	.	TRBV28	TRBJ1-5	CASSFTENQPQHF	TGTGCCAGCAGTTTCACCGAAAATCAGCCCCAGCATTTT
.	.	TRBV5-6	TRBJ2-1	CASGSQRAHDYNEQFF	TGTGCCAGCGGTTCCCAGCGGGCCCATGACTACAATGAGCAGTTCTTC
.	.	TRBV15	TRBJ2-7	CATSRVTESYEQYF	TGTGCCACCAGCAGAGTGACTGAGTCCTACGAGCAGTACTTC
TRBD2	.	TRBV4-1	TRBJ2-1	CASSPLAGVVNEQFF	TGCGCCAGCAGCCCCCTAGCGGGGGTGGTTAATGAGCAGTTCTTC
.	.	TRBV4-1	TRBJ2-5	CASSPKGMRRAQETQYF	TGCGCCAGCAGCCCAAAGGGGATGCGGAGGGCCCAAGAGACCCAGTACTTC
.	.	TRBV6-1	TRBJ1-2	CASSEGLDPNYGYTF	TGTGCCAGCAGTGAGGGACTGGATCCTAACTATGGCTACACCTTC
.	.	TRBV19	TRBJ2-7	CASSVNFGGSTPGEQYF	TGTGCCAGTAGCGTAAACTTCGGGGGATCCACCCCGGGGGAGCAGTACTTC
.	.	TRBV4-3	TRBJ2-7	CASSQEAADAYEQYF	TGCGCCAGCAGCCAAGAGGCAGCGGACGCCTACGAGCAGTACTTC
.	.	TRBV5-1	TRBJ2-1	CASSLEETWWSNEQFF	TGCGCCAGCAGCTTGGAAGAGACCTGGTGGAGCAATGAGCAGTTCTTC
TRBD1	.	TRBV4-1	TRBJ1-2	CASSQPPLDRGRMEDYGYTF	TGCGCCAGCAGCCAACCTCCTTTGGACAGGGGGCGCATGGAGGACTATGGCTACACCTTC
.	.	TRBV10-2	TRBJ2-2	CASGGRGDRTGELFF	TGCGCCAGCGGGGGACGAGGGGATCGAACCGGGGAGCTGTTTTTT
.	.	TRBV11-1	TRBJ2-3	CASSLATSGVDTQYF	TGTGCCAGCAGCTTAGCGACTTCCGGGGTAGATACGCAGTATTTT
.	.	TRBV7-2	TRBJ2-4	CASSLAVLLAKNIQYF	TGTGCCAGCAGCTTAGCGGTCCTACTAGCCAAAAACATTCAGTACTTC
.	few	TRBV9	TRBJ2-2	CASSVISGSAGELFF	TGTGCCAGCAGCGTAATTTCTGGGTCGGCCGGGGAGCTGTTTTTT
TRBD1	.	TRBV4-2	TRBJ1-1	CASSQDPGQGGTEAFF	TGTGCCAGCAGCCAAGATCCCGGACAGGGTGGAACTGAAGCTTTCTTT
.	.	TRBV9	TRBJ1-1	CASSPRGLTEAFF	TGTGCCAGCAGTCCGAGGGGTCTCACTGAAGCTTTCTTT